This T cell receptor (beta chain) stems from a study of regulatory T cells in long-lasting Graves disease. The authors built TCR beta libraries using iRepertoire HTBI primers and Arm-PCR of CDR3 regions. TCRdb called the multiplex PCR reads again in MiXCR, with one record for every CDR3 protein. Here the sample spans a few hundred thousand distinct CDR3 sequences, about 20% being singletons. This clonotype was observed many times. Antigen unknown. Study findings and constraints: Sharing of public clonotypes was greater in persistent patients (under 3,000) than in new patients (more than 900). Repertoires from persistent disease leaned toward TRBV28, TRBJ1-2 and TRBJ2-5.

The time point was: persistent/refractory GD, antithyroid drugs over 5 years with positive TRAb. PBMCs were the source of the RNA used for TCR sequencing. The CDR3 runs to 14 residues. CDR1 is MNHEY and CDR2 is SVGEGT in the germline V gene. The V segment lost 6 bases and the J segment 5 bases; nucleotides outside the gene matches: 6. This specimen consisted of peripheral blood mononuclear cells (PBMCs), obtained when the disease was refractory, from a patient treated with antithyroid drugs. The origin of this receptor is a female donor with Graves disease. The V gene is TRBV6-2 or TRBV6-3, the J gene TRBJ1-1; TRBD1 matches at 10 bases. CDR3 sequence (DNA): TGTGCCAGCAGATCCGGGACAGGGGTGACTGAAGCTTTCTTT. Translation gives CASRSGTGVTEAFF.